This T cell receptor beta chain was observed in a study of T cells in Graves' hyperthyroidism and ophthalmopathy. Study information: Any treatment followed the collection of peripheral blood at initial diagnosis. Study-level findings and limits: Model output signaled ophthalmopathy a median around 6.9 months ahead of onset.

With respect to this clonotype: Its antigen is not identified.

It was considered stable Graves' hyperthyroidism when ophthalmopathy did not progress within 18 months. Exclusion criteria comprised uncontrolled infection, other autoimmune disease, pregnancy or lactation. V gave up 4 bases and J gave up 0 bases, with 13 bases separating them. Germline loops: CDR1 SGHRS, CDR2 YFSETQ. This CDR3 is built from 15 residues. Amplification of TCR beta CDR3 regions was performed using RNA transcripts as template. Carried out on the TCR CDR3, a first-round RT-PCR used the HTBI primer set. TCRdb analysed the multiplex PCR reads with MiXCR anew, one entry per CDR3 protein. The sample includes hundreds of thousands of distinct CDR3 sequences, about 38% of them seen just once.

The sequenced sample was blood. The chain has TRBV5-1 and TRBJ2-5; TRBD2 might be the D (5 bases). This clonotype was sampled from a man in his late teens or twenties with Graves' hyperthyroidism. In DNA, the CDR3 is TGCGCCAGCAGCCCCCTCGGGAAAAACCAAGAGACCCAGTACTTC. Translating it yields CASSPLGKNQETQYF.